The clone carrying this T cell receptor beta chain was counted only a few times. What it binds is unknown. These data originate in a study of T-cell memory formation after mild COVID-19. Broader study findings: Pre-infection memory showed some responding clones, and this suggested that cross-reactive memory joined. Contracting clones localized mainly to CM and EM when CD4+ and mainly to EMRA when CD8+.

A single record per CDR3 protein comes from TCRdb applying MiXCR to the 5' RACE reads. The sample consists of 200,000 to 250,000 distinct CDR3 sequences, roughly 10% of them appearing once. Germline V lookup: CDR1 LGHNA, CDR2 YNFKEQ. The length of the CDR3 is 15 residues. J lost 5 bases, V lost 3 bases, and 5 bases had no gene match. The sequenced sample was PBMCs or a T cell subset sorted from them (not recorded which). The TCR comes from a man younger than 30 who had mild COVID-19 (a few samples of this study predate the infection). Cell type and time point are not known. This rearrangement joins TRBV4-2 to TRBJ2-3, with TRBD2 identical over 10 bases. The CDR3: CASSQAGLAKDTQYF. The CDR3 DNA follows: TGTGCCAGCAGCCAGGCGGGACTAGCGAAAGATACGCAGTATTTT.